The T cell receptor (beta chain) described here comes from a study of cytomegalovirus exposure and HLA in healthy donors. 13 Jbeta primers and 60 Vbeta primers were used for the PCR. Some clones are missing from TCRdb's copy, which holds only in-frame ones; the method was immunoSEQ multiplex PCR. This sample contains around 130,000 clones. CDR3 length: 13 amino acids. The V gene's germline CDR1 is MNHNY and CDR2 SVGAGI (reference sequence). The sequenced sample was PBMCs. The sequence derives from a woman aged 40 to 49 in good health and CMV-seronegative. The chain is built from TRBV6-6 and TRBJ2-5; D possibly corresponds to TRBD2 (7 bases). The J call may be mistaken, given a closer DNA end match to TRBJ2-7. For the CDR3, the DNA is TGTGCCAGCGGGCGGGGGCCTACCTACGAGCAGTACTTC. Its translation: CASGRGPTYEQYF.